Below, 24 T cell receptor beta chains from the same sample are listed, as sequenced in a study of monozygotic twins with cystic fibrosis. Method: immunoSEQ multiplex PCR; TCRdb's copy keeps in-frame clones and lacks some. The data show 13,000 to 15,000 clones, 75% to 90% seen once. Sequenced: blood. The receptors originated from a boy aged 5-17 years with cystic fibrosis.

In its sample, this clone was seen once. CDR3 sequence: CASSAGEIPEAFF. The DNA for the CDR3 is TGTGCCAGCAGCGCGGGAGAGATCCCTGAAGCTTTCTTT. The rearrangement uses TRBV7-9 and TRBJ1-1; D gene ambiguous. Trimming stripped 5 bases from V and 6 bases from J, with 13 bases between. The length of the CDR3 is 13 residues. The germline CDR1 and CDR2 sequences are SEHNR and FQNEAQ (reference sequence).

The V gene is TRBV7-9, the J gene TRBJ2-6, with 7 bases that match TRBD1. J was trimmed by 1 base and V by 7 bases; bases with no gene match: 7. The CDR3 consists of 16 residues. Per the germline V gene, CDR1 is SEHNR and CDR2 is FQNEAQ (reference sequence). CDR3 residues: CASNHRGPSGANVLTF. The CDR3 nucleotides are TGTGCCAGCAACCACAGGGGTCCTTCTGGGGCCAACGTCCTGACTTTC.

The chain employs TRBV5-1 and TRBJ2-5; no clear D. The V and J ends lost 0 bases and 0 bases respectively, with 12 bases between them. The length of the CDR3 is 16 residues. Germline V lookup: CDR1 SGHRS, CDR2 YFSETQ. The CDR3 DNA reads TGCGCCAGCAGCTTGGTTCACAGTGAAGACCAAGAGACCCAGTACTTC. Encoded protein: CASSLVHSEDQETQYF. The full variable domain, in which reference TRBV5-1 and TRBJ2-5 provide the parts outside the CDR3, is KAGVTQTPRYLIKTRGQQVTLSCSPISGHRSVSWYQQTPGQGLQFLFEYFSETQRNKGNFPGRFSGRQFSNSRSEMNVSTLELGDSALYLCASSLVHSEDQETQYFGPGTRLLVL.

A single count supports this clone. This sequence joins TRBV2 and TRBJ2-2; either TRBD1 or TRBD2 may fit D (5 bases each). The CDR3 runs to 14 residues. Trimming left V 8 bases short and J 4 bases short, with 14 bases between. In germline, CDR1 is SNHLY, CDR2 FYNNEI. The CDR3 here is CASARLGVTGELFF. The CDR3 DNA follows: TGTGCCAGCGCCCGACTGGGGGTCACCGGGGAGCTGTTTTTT.

This sequence joins TRBV18 and TRBJ1-2; possible D gene TRBD1, 5 bases. The CDR3 runs to 14 residues. Trimming took off 4 bases at V and 2 bases at J, with 11 bases between the two ends. The germline V gene encodes CDR1 KGHSH and CDR2 LQKENI. The CDR3 protein is CASSRDLRNYGYTF. CDR3 in DNA: TGTGCCAGCTCACGGGACTTAAGAAACTATGGCTACACCTTC.

The chain carries TRBV18 and TRBJ1-5; no clear D gene. This CDR3 has 16 amino acids. V lost 3 bases to trimming and J lost 2 bases, with 14 bases between them. Per germline, CDR1 KGHSH and CDR2 LQKENI. The CDR3 region is CASSPRHSAGNQPQHF. Here the CDR3 DNA reads TGTGCCAGCTCACCTCGACACTCTGCAGGCAATCAGCCCCAGCATTTT.

The genes are TRBV28 and TRBJ1-5; D gene unclear. Trimming removed 7 bases from V and 0 bases from J, with 19 bases in between. Per the germline V gene, CDR1 is MDHEN and CDR2 is SYDVKM. The CDR3 spans 17 residues. In DNA, the CDR3 is TGTGCCAGCACCCCGATTTACGGTTTTTTTAGCAATCAGCCCCAGCATTTT. This sequence encodes CASTPIYGFFSNQPQHF.

The rearrangement joins TRBV6-1 to TRBJ1-4; tentative D call: TRBD1 (5 bases). Trimming shortened V by 4 bases and J by 8 bases, and 14 bases separated the two germline ends. The germline gives CDR1 MNHNS, CDR2 SASEGT. The CDR3 has 14 residues. CDR3 region: CASSAILGVEKLFF. For the CDR3, the DNA is TGTGCCAGCAGTGCAATTCTAGGGGTCGAAAAACTGTTTTTT.

V usage is TRBV6-1 and J usage is TRBJ2-3, with TRBD1 identical over 7 bases. V shed 1 base, J shed 7 bases, and the junction held 8 bases outside the gene matches. Germline V gene lookup returns CDR1 MNHNS and CDR2 SASEGT. This CDR3 comprises 15 residues. The CDR3: CASSEGRGRTHTQYF. The CDR3 bases are TGTGCCAGCAGTGAAGGAAGGGGGCGCACGCATACGCAGTATTTT.

This chain links TRBV7-8 with TRBJ1-2; 9 bases map to TRBD1. The CDR3 consists of 15 residues. Germline lookup yields CDR1 SGHVS and CDR2 FQNEAQ. V shed 1 base, J shed 8 bases, and the junction held 8 bases outside the gene matches. CDR3 sequence: CASSLDARQGGGYTF. Here the CDR3 DNA reads TGTGCCAGCAGCTTAGATGCAAGACAGGGGGGCGGCTACACCTTC.

The genes are TRBV5-6 and TRBJ1-2; the D gene is possibly TRBD1 (5 bases). In germline, CDR1 is SGHDT, CDR2 YYEEEE. Trimming pared 9 bases from V and 4 bases from J, leaving 16 bases between. The CDR3 runs 13 residues. For the CDR3, the DNA is TGTGCCACCGCGAAAGCAGGGTCCTATGGCTACACCTTC. Translation: CATAKAGSYGYTF.

This sequence joins TRBV27 and TRBJ1-2; D not certain. Trimming left V 8 bases short and J 7 bases short, with 14 bases between. This CDR3 is built from 12 residues. The germline V gene has CDR1 MNHEY and CDR2 SMNVEV (reference sequence). CDR3 DNA: TGTGCCAGCGCGTTTCTGGGAGGTGGCTACACCTTC. As protein: CASAFLGGGYTF.

The rearrangement uses TRBV15 and TRBJ2-1, with TRBD2 identical over 7 bases. V lost 0 bases to trimming and J lost 11 bases; unmatched junction nucleotides: 4. CDR3 length equals 13 residues. Germline V gene data show CDR1 as LNHNV and CDR2 as YYDKDF (reference sequence). CDR3 in DNA: TGTGCCACCAGCAGAGAGCGGGAGCGCCAGCAGTTCTTC. As protein: CATSRERERQQFF.

This clone came up once. The V and J genes are TRBV15 and TRBJ1-4; 7 nucleotides agree with TRBD1. Trimming at V came to 0 bases and at J to 8 bases, leaving 6 bases not matched to a gene. Germline CDR1 is LNHNV and CDR2 is YYDKDF (reference sequence). The CDR3 loop spans 15 amino acids. Here the CDR3 DNA reads TGTGCCACCAGCAGAGATTCAGGGGGTAGAGAAAAACTGTTTTTT. Its protein product is CATSRDSGGREKLFF.

This clone was seen a handful of times. Other DNA variants within this sample encode the same CDR3. CDR3 DNA sequence: TGTGCCAGCAGTTTATCTCGGGATACTGAAGCTTTCTTT. Its translation: CASSLSRDTEAFF. The chain has TRBV27 and TRBJ1-1, with D uncertain. Trimming pared 0 bases from V and 5 bases from J, leaving 7 bases between. CDR3 length: 13 residues. Germline CDR1 MNHEY, CDR2 SMNVEV (reference sequence).

The count of this clone is one. The V gene is TRBV2, the J gene TRBJ1-2, with D unclear. The ends were cut back, 4 bases at V and 9 bases at J, with 15 bases in the middle. Germline-derived CDR1 and CDR2 are SNHLY and FYNNEI. The CDR3 is 13 amino acids. CDR3 nucleotide sequence: TGTGCCAGCAGTGTTCTGGACCCATTTAGCTACACCTTC. Its translation is CASSVLDPFSYTF.

The gene calls are TRBV27 and TRBJ1-2; D unresolved. The CDR3 is 13 residues long. V lost 2 bases to trimming and J lost 6 bases, with 10 bases between them. CDR1 and CDR2 from the germline V gene are MNHEY and SMNVEV (reference sequence). This chain's CDR3 is CASSLRRGHGYTF. DNA of the CDR3: TGTGCCAGCAGTTTAAGGCGGGGTCATGGCTACACCTTC.

The gene calls are TRBV2 and TRBJ2-1; a weak D match, TRBD1 (5 bases). Per germline, CDR1 SNHLY and CDR2 FYNNEI. The CDR3 length is 13 residues. V shed 6 bases and J shed 7 bases, with 13 bases lying between them. The CDR3 spells CASRRTMINEQFF. As DNA, the CDR3 is TGTGCCAGCAGAAGGACAATGATAAATGAGCAGTTCTTC.

This chain joins TRBV6-5 and TRBJ2-2, with D unresolved. Trimming left V 5 bases short and J 6 bases short, with 10 bases between. The CDR3 consists of 13 residues. CDR1 and CDR2 from the germline V gene are MNHEY and SVGAGI. CDR3 loop: CASSTRRSGELFF. The CDR3 coding sequence is TGTGCCAGCAGTACCAGGCGGTCCGGGGAGCTGTTTTTT.

The chain carries TRBV9 and TRBJ2-3; TRBD2 aligns across 9 bases. Germline values: CDR1 SGDLS, CDR2 YYNGEE. CDR3 length: 15 residues. The trim removed 0 bases at V and 5 bases at J, leaving 4 bases unmatched. In DNA form, the CDR3 reads TGTGCCAGCAGCGTAGGCGGGGGGGGCATAGATACGCAGTATTTT. It is translated as CASSVGGGGIDTQYF.

The chain carries TRBV11-2 and TRBJ2-7; D perhaps matches TRBD2 (5 bases). CDR1 is SGHAT and CDR2 is FQNNGV in the germline V gene. Between the trimmed V and J ends, which lost 1 base and 7 bases, there was a span of 23 bases. The CDR3 is 17 amino acids. The CDR3 bases are TGTGCCAGCAGCTTAGGGGTCTGGACTCCCTACTCCTTGGAGCAGTACTTC. Its translation: CASSLGVWTPYSLEQYF.

The chain carries TRBV28 and TRBJ1-5; TRBD1 aligns across 7 bases. From germline, CDR1 is MDHEN and CDR2 SYDVKM. J gave up 4 bases and V 6 bases, and 6 bases lay outside the gene matches. The CDR3 spans 14 residues. CDR3 residues: CASRSGTANQPQHF. CDR3 DNA: TGTGCCAGCAGATCCGGGACAGCTAATCAGCCCCAGCATTTT.

This clone has a single count. V gene TRBV28 combines with J gene TRBJ2-4; 7 nucleotides match TRBD2. The CDR3 sequence is 16 residues long. Per germline, CDR1 MDHEN and CDR2 SYDVKM. The junction had 6 bases not matched to a gene; V was cut back by 3 bases and J by 1 base. In DNA, the CDR3 is TGTGCCAGCAGTTTCGGGGGGAGTGCGGCCAAAAACATTCAGTACTTC. Translating gives CASSFGGSAAKNIQYF.

This chain links TRBV14 with TRBJ2-7; D perhaps matches TRBD2 (5 bases). Per germline, CDR1 SGHDN and CDR2 FVKESK. V lost 0 bases and J 8 bases, leaving 11 bases between the germline ends. The CDR3 covers 13 residues. CDR3 sequence: CASSQEVAYKQYF. In DNA, the CDR3 is TGTGCCAGCAGCCAAGAAGTAGCGTACAAGCAGTACTTC.